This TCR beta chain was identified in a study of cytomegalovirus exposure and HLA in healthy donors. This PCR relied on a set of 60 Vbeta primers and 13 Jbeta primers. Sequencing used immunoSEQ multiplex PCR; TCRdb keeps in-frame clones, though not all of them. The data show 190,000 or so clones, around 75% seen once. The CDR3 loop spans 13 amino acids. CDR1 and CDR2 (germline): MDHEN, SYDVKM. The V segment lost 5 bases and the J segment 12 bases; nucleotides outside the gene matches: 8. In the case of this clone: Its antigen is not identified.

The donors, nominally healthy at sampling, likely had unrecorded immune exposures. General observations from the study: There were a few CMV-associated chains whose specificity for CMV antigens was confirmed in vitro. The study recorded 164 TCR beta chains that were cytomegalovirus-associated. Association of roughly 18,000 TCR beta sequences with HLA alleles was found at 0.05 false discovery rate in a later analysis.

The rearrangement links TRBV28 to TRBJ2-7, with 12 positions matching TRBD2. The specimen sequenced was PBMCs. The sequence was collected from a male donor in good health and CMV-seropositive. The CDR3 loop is CASSLRLAGAVYF. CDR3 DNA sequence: TGTGCCAGCAGTCTCAGACTAGCGGGAGCCGTGTACTTC.